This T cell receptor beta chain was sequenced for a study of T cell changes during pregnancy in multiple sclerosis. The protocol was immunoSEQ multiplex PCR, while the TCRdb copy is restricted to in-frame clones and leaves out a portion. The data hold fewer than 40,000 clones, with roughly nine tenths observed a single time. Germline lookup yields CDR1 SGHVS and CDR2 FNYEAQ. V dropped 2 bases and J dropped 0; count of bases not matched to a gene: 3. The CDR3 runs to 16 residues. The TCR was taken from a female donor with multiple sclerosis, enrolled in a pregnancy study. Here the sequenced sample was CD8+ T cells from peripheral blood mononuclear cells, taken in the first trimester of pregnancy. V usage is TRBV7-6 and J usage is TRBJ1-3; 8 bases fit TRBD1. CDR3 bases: TGTGCCAGCAGCTTAAGGGGACAGGACTCTGGAAACACCATATATTTT. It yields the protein CASSLRGQDSGNTIYF.